The clone carrying this T cell receptor (beta chain) was seen at least ten times. The sample is drawn from a study of T-cell reconstitution after alpha-beta-depleted transplantation in children. Germline V gene lookup returns CDR1 KGHSH and CDR2 LQKENI. The CDR3 extends over 16 amino acids. Trimming took 4 bases from V and 6 from J, leaving 19 bases between them. Molecular barcoding with unique molecular identifiers was used for the TCRbeta library. TCRdb re-called the PCR reads with MiXCR, one entry per CDR3 protein. The sample has about 610,000 distinct CDR3 sequences, 8% to 11% seen once. The sequence came from a human donor who donated a stem cell graft to a child with acute myeloid leukemia. Source: PBMCs from the stem cell graft donor, taken from the stem cell graft. This sequence joins TRBV18 and TRBJ2-1; D possibly corresponds to TRBD1 (6 bases). CDR3 coding DNA: TGTGCCAGCTCACTATCACAGGGAAGGGGTTCCAATGAGCAGTTCTTC. Its protein product is CASSLSQGRGSNEQFF.